This TCR beta chain was sequenced for a study of beta chain features in type 1 diabetes. Staining for CD45RO/CCR7/CD25/CD127/CD95/CD27 allowed sorting of CD4+ naive, central memory, regulatory and stem cell-like memory cells. Populations isolated by sorting all had purity greater than 95%. This clone showed up just a few times. What it recognizes is unknown. Study-wide results and limits: Cells that show high TCR expression could be over-represented by cDNA sequencing.

The investigators reverse transcribed all of the isolated RNA, so they sequenced expressed TCRB transcripts. The method was immunoSEQ multiplex PCR; TCRdb's version includes in-frame clones alone and lacks a portion of them. The profile shows about 330,000 clones, more than 9.5% of them singletons. V shed 3 bases, J shed 4 bases, and the junction held 6 bases outside the gene matches. Germline CDR1 is SQVTM and CDR2 is ANQGSEA. The CDR3 has 16 amino acids. The sequence was collected from a woman in her twenties or thirties in good health. Sequences were obtained from naive CD4+ T cells from blood. The genes are TRBV29-1 and TRBJ2-2, with 12 bases lining up with TRBD2. The CDR3 DNA is TGCAGCGTTGAGGCTAGCGGGAGGGCCAGCACCGGGGAGCTGTTTTTT. Amino acids: CSVEASGRASTGELFF.